Below are 10 T cell receptor beta chains sequenced from a single sample in a study of T cell responses to AZD1222 COVID-19 vaccine. Profiling relied on immunoSEQ multiplex PCR, and the TCRdb table lists in-frame clones only, not all of them. The sample shows some 150,000 clones, about nine tenths of them seen only once. Sequencing used peripheral blood, obtained on day 0 of AZD1222 vaccination. The receptors were sampled from an adult in good health.

The rearrangement uses TRBV7-3 and TRBJ2-3, with no clear D. Germline-derived CDR1 and CDR2 are SGHTA and FQGTGA. There are 14 residues in the CDR3. V was cut by 5 bases and J by 0 bases, with 9 bases left in between. CDR3 sequence: CASSTAGSTDTQYF. DNA of the CDR3: TGTGCCAGCAGCACCGCAGGTAGCACAGATACGCAGTATTTT.

The J gene is TRBJ2-1, the V gene TRBV5-6; 12 bases map to TRBD2. The CDR3 spans 16 residues. J was trimmed by 8 bases and V by 1 base; bases with no gene match: 7. Looked up from germline, CDR1 is SGHDT and CDR2 is YYEEEE. CDR3 in DNA: TGTGCCAGCAGCTTGCTGACTAGCGGGAGCTTCTATGAGCAGTTCTTC. Its translation: CASSLLTSGSFYEQFF.

J is TRBJ1-1 and V is TRBV18; D possibly corresponds to TRBD1 (6 bases). From germline, CDR1 is KGHSH and CDR2 LQKENI. Trimming shortened V by 5 bases and J by 1 base, and 11 bases separated the two germline ends. This CDR3 is 14 amino acids long. CDR3 DNA: TGTGCCAGCTCAGAGGGGGTTACGAACACTGAAGCTTTCTTT. It specifies CASSEGVTNTEAFF.

The rearrangement uses TRBV10-2 and TRBJ2-2, with D tentatively TRBD2 (6 bases). Per germline, CDR1 WSHSY and CDR2 SAAADI. This CDR3 spans 14 amino acids. Trimming stripped 8 bases from V and 1 base from J, with 11 bases between. CDR3: CASGGGGNTGELFF. CDR3 bases: TGCGCCAGCGGTGGGGGAGGGAACACCGGGGAGCTGTTTTTT.

This chain links TRBV19 with TRBJ1-5, with unresolved D. Trimming cost V 5 bases and J 6 bases, with 8 bases left between them. The CDR3 is made up of 12 amino acids. Germline V lookup: CDR1 LNHDA, CDR2 SQIVND (reference sequence). DNA for the CDR3: TGTGCCAGTAGTTTGATGGGTCAGCCCCAGCATTTT. This translates into CASSLMGQPQHF. The full variable domain, with the rest looked up from reference TRBV19 and TRBJ1-5, is DGGITQSPKYLFRKEGQNVTLSCEQNLNHDAMYWYRQDPGQGLRLIYYSQIVNDFQKGDIAEGYSVSREKKESFPLTVTSAQKNPTAFYLCASSLMGQPQHFGDGTRLSIL.

This clone was detected only once. The chain links TRBV21-1 to TRBJ2-7; the table assigns TRBD1, which was not confirmed against the DNA. TRBV21-1 is listed as a pseudogene. The CDR3 is made up of 15 amino acids. The CDR3 bases are TGTGCCAGCAGCAGAGGGACAGCTACACTCTACGAGCAGTACTTC. It yields the protein CASSRGTATLYEQYF.

A single count supports this clone. The chain links TRBV7-2 to TRBJ2-7; TRBD1 matches at 8 bases. Germline V gene lookup returns CDR1 SGHTA and CDR2 FQGNSA. The CDR3 consists of 15 residues. The trim removed 5 bases at V and 1 base at J, leaving 7 bases unmatched. The CDR3 DNA reads as TGTGCCAGCAGCCCGGACAGGGTACGATCCTACGAGCAGTACTTC. Protein product: CASSPDRVRSYEQYF.

This sequence joins TRBV5-1 and TRBJ1-2; the match to TRBD1 covers 9 bases. Looked up from germline, CDR1 is SGHRS and CDR2 is YFSETQ. Germline trimming cut 5 bases from V and 7 bases from J; bases unmatched to any gene: 15. The length of the CDR3 is 16 residues. The CDR3 loop is CASSLAVDRGSLGYTF. CDR3 nucleotide sequence: TGCGCCAGCAGTCTAGCGGTGGACAGGGGTTCACTTGGCTACACCTTC.

This clone was observed a single time. The chain carries TRBV28 and TRBJ2-7; no clear D gene. Germline values: CDR1 MDHEN, CDR2 SYDVKM. The CDR3 spans 15 residues. V lost 7 bases and J 0 bases, leaving 16 bases between the germline ends. The CDR3 sequence is CASTPSGRSSYEQYF. As DNA, the CDR3 is TGTGCCAGCACCCCATCGGGTAGGAGCTCCTACGAGCAGTACTTC. The complete variable domain, with remaining parts taken from reference TRBV28 and TRBJ2-7, reads DVKVTQSSRYLVKRTGEKVFLECVQDMDHENMFWYRQDPGLGLRLIYFSYDVKMKEKGDIPEGYSVSREKKERFSLILESASTNQTSMYLCASTPSGRSSYEQYFGPGTRLTVT.

The chain has TRBV28 and TRBJ2-1, with D tentatively TRBD2 (5 bases). CDR1 is MDHEN, CDR2 SYDVKM, per germline. The length of the CDR3 is 12 residues. Trimming removed 10 bases at V and 0 bases at J, with 7 bases between. CDR3 region: CATGLSYNEQFF. The CDR3 DNA follows: TGTGCCACAGGACTCTCCTACAATGAGCAGTTCTTC.